The 4 T cell receptor beta chains reported below all come from one sample, sequenced in a study of CD8 T cells in ankylosing spondylitis. TCRdb itself ran the 5' RACE reads through MiXCR, one entry per CDR3 protein. The table records some 340,000 distinct CDR3 sequences, 14% to 15% of them present only once. Sequencing was done on a sample of blood, either unsorted or a sorted T cell fraction (not recorded which). These receptors originate from a male donor with ankylosing spondylitis or in good health (not recorded which).

The chain carries TRBV5-1 and TRBJ1-6; the D is unclear. The length of the CDR3 is 17 residues. The germline V and J ends were trimmed by 0 bases and 0 bases, with 10 bases remaining between them. Germline values: CDR1 SGHRS, CDR2 YFSETQ. The CDR3 reads CASSLEARSSYNSPLHF. The CDR3 DNA reads TGCGCCAGCAGCTTGGAGGCCCGAAGCTCCTATAATTCACCCCTCCACTTT.

The table lists this clonotype with a few counts. The chain joins TRBV5-8 to TRBJ2-7, with 13 positions matching TRBD2. There are 17 residues in the CDR3. The germline V gene encodes CDR1 SGHTS and CDR2 YDEGEE. Trimming at V came to 2 bases and at J to 5 bases, leaving 10 bases not matched to a gene. The CDR3 region has the DNA TGTGCCAGCAGCTTATGGACTAGCGGGAGAGCCGGTCACGAGCAGTACTTC. Encoded protein: CASSLWTSGRAGHEQYF.

With regard to this clonotype: A junction boundary mismatches the germline segment, possibly from a read error. The V and J genes are TRBV3-1 and TRBJ2-2, with 12 bases lining up with TRBD2. CDR3 length equals 15 residues. Germline assignment: CDR1 LGHDT and CDR2 YNNKEL (reference sequence). The CDR3: CATSQVLAGGGELFF. CDR3 nucleotides: TGTGCCACCAGCCAAGTACTAGCGGGAGGCGGGGAGCTGTTTTTT.

J is TRBJ1-2 and V is TRBV5-5, with a tentative D call TRBD1 (5 bases). V was clipped by 0 bases and J by 2 bases, with 11 bases between them. Germline loops: CDR1 SGHKS, CDR2 YYEKEE (reference sequence). CDR3 length: 15 amino acids. The CDR3 coding sequence is TGTGCCAGCAGCTTGGGCGAGACAGTCAACTATGGCTACACCTTC. Amino acid sequence: CASSLGETVNYGYTF.